The 20 T cell receptor beta chains reported below all come from one sample, sequenced in a study of post-analysis software for immune sequencing data. Regarding the study as a whole: There were five or six TRBV segments more frequent in patients than controls, and TRBV5-6, TRBV5-1 and TRBV20-1 were among them.

These TCRs are of unknown antigen specificity. Libraries were made from TCR beta cDNA, and they carried unique molecular identifiers. TCRdb independently ran MiXCR on the PCR reads; one entry per CDR3 protein. This sample yields around 710,000 distinct CDR3 sequences, of which 40% to 55% are seen a single time; over 4.5% belongs to the top ten. The sequenced material came from blood. Receptors were obtained from a girl between 10 and 17 years old with multiple sclerosis.

This clonotype has more than one count but fewer than ten. This chain uses TRBV15 with TRBJ2-3, with 9 nucleotides matching TRBD2. Germline assignment: CDR1 LNHNV and CDR2 YYDKDF (reference sequence). The CDR3 is 17 amino acids. The V gene end was trimmed by 0 bases and the J gene end by 7 bases; junction bases not matched to a gene: 11. CDR3 amino acids: CATSRDFGSGRPYTQYF. The CDR3 DNA reads as TGTGCCACCAGCAGAGATTTTGGTAGCGGGAGACCATATACGCAGTATTTT.

The chain has TRBV6-5 and TRBJ2-3, with 7 nucleotides matching TRBD1. V was clipped by 4 bases and J by 0 bases; unmatched bases: 19. CDR3 size: 20 residues. Germline V gives CDR1 MNHEY, CDR2 SVGAGI. This CDR3 reads CASSSPRTGWVNFSTDTQYF. Here the CDR3 DNA reads TGTGCCAGCAGTTCACCCCGGACAGGCTGGGTAAATTTTAGCACAGATACGCAGTATTTT.

The chain has TRBV12-3 or TRBV12-4 and TRBJ2-7; 10 bases are a match to TRBD2. The CDR3 sequence is 13 residues long. V dropped 8 bases and J dropped 6; count of bases not matched to a gene: 7. In nucleotides, the CDR3 is TGTGCCAGCTCCACGGGACTAGCGTCCGAGCAGTACTTC. Residues: CASSTGLASEQYF.

CDR3 residues: CASSSGQAGQPQHF. DNA of the CDR3: TGTGCCAGCAGTTCCGGACAGGCGGGTCAGCCCCAGCATTTT. The V and J genes are TRBV7-2 and TRBJ1-5, with 7 bases that match TRBD1. From germline, CDR1 is SGHTA and CDR2 FQGNSA. V was clipped by 6 bases and J by 6 bases; unmatched bases: 8. The CDR3 is made up of 14 amino acids.

The J gene is TRBJ2-1, the V gene TRBV15; perhaps D is TRBD1 or TRBD2 (5 bases each). The germline CDR1 and CDR2 sequences are LNHNV and YYDKDF (reference sequence). This CDR3 has 12 residues. Trimming removed 0 bases from V and 9 bases from J, with 6 bases in between. The CDR3 DNA is TGTGCCACCAGCAGAGAAGGGACTGAGCAGTTCTTC. The encoded protein is CATSREGTEQFF.

This clonotype occurred once. The CDR3 coding sequence is TGTGCCAGCAGCTTGGGTGTGACCCCGAACACCGGGGAGCTGTTTTTT. It encodes CASSLGVTPNTGELFF. This chain connects TRBV7-3 to TRBJ2-2; D not resolved. Germline assignment: CDR1 SGHTA and CDR2 FQGTGA. Trimming removed 3 bases from V and 0 bases from J, with 11 bases in between. This CDR3 comprises 16 residues.

This clonotype was recorded a few times. This chain uses TRBV5-1 with TRBJ2-6, with 9 bases that match TRBD1. The CDR3 consists of 16 residues. Trimming took 4 bases from V and 4 from J; bases not matched to a gene: 6. The germline CDR1 and CDR2 sequences are SGHRS and YFSETQ. The CDR3: CASSTTGGSGANVLTF. The CDR3 nucleotides are TGCGCCAGCAGCACGACAGGGGGGTCAGGGGCCAACGTCCTGACTTTC.

The rearrangement links TRBV29-1 to TRBJ2-3; 9 bases agree with TRBD2. The CDR3 length is 15 residues. The germline V gene has CDR1 SQVTM and CDR2 ANQGSEA. After removal of 8 bases from V and 1 base from J, the junction contained 10 bases not matched to a gene. This CDR3 is CSLGGPSGGTDTQYF. CDR3 DNA sequence: TGCAGCCTCGGAGGGCCTAGCGGGGGCACAGATACGCAGTATTTT.

This clonotype was detected a few times. This rearrangement joins TRBV15 to TRBJ2-5; TRBD1 aligns across 10 bases. CDR1 is LNHNV, CDR2 YYDKDF, per germline (reference sequence). This CDR3 spans 15 amino acids. The V segment lost 1 base and the J segment 6 bases; nucleotides outside the gene matches: 5. The CDR3 here is CATSRGQGAIQTQYF. CDR3 coding DNA: TGTGCCACCAGCAGAGGACAGGGGGCGATCCAGACCCAGTACTTC.

The rearrangement uses TRBV12-3 or TRBV12-4 and TRBJ1-4; 7 nucleotides align to TRBD1. The junction had 5 bases not matched to a gene; V was cut back by 5 bases and J by 5 bases. The CDR3 length is 14 residues. The CDR3: CASSPSRGNEKLFF. The CDR3 nucleotides are TGTGCCAGCAGTCCAAGCAGGGGGAATGAAAAACTGTTTTTT.

This clonotype was detected once. The V gene is TRBV10-3, the J gene TRBJ2-7, with D perhaps TRBD1 (6 bases). Germline V gene data show CDR1 as ENHRY and CDR2 as SYGVKD. V was clipped by 6 bases and J by 1 base, with 19 bases between them. CDR3 length: 16 amino acids. CDR3 loop: CAISGTGPPKSYEQYF. The CDR3, as DNA: TGTGCCATCAGCGGCACAGGGCCCCCAAAGTCCTACGAGCAGTACTTC.

This chain connects TRBV12-3 or TRBV12-4 to TRBJ2-5; 7 nucleotides align to TRBD2. The last part of the DNA fits TRBJ2-7 better; the J call may be wrong. The CDR3 has 14 amino acids. CDR3: CASSLRLAWREQYF. CDR3 nucleotide sequence: TGTGCCAGCAGTTTAAGACTAGCTTGGCGCGAGCAGTACTTC.

The chain is built from TRBV29-1 and TRBJ2-7; TRBD2 aligns across 11 bases. Germline V CDR1 and CDR2: SQVTM, ANQGSEA. Losses at the gene ends were 1 base for V and 3 bases for J; bases not matched to a gene: 14. The CDR3 sequence is 18 residues long. For the CDR3, the DNA is TGCAGCGTTGAAGTCCATAGCGGGAGGGCCCCAAAATTCTACGAGCAGTACTTC. Its translation is CSVEVHSGRAPKFYEQYF.

The chain employs TRBV3-1 and TRBJ2-7; no clear D gene. The CDR3 consists of 14 residues. V lost 8 bases, J lost 2 bases, and 16 bases lay in between. The germline CDR1 and CDR2 sequences are LGHDT and YNNKEL (reference sequence). The CDR3 here is CASRSIPPPYEQYF. The CDR3 nucleotides are TGTGCCAGCCGAAGCATTCCTCCCCCCTACGAGCAGTACTTC.

The gene calls are TRBV6-6 and TRBJ1-3; 8 bases align to TRBD1. The CDR3 extends over 16 amino acids. From germline, CDR1 is MNHNY and CDR2 SVGAGI (reference sequence). The V and J ends lost 2 bases and 4 bases, in that order; junction bases with no gene match: 7. The DNA of the CDR3 is TGTGCCAGCAGTTACCGCCCAGGGGGCTCGGGAAACACCATATATTTT. It is translated as CASSYRPGGSGNTIYF.

This clonotype was observed at least ten times. The CDR3 loop is CASSPAGYSGRSYEQYF. In DNA, the CDR3 is TGCGCCAGCAGCCCCGCTGGGTACAGCGGGAGGTCATACGAGCAGTACTTC. The chain combines TRBV5-1 with TRBJ2-7; 9 nucleotides agree with TRBD2. This CDR3 has 17 amino acids. Germline V gives CDR1 SGHRS, CDR2 YFSETQ. Trimming removed 4 bases from V and 4 bases from J; junction bases left unmatched: 15.

This chain links TRBV10-3 with TRBJ2-4; perhaps TRBD1 as D (5 bases). The CDR3 runs 12 residues. V lost 3 bases and J 10 bases, leaving 10 bases between the germline ends. The germline gives CDR1 ENHRY, CDR2 SYGVKD. The CDR3 DNA is TGTGCCATCAGTGACAGGGCAGGGATTCAGTACTTC. Its translation: CAISDRAGIQYF.

The rearrangement links TRBV3-1 to TRBJ1-6; a weak D match, TRBD1 (6 bases). V shed 5 bases and J shed 2 bases, with 13 bases lying between them. Germline V gives CDR1 LGHDT, CDR2 YNNKEL (reference sequence). The CDR3 length is 16 residues. This CDR3 is CASSGGGDPYNSPLHF. The CDR3 region has the DNA TGTGCCAGCAGCGGGGGGGGCGATCCCTATAATTCACCCCTCCACTTT.

This clonotype appeared a few times. The chain couples TRBV7-2 to TRBJ2-3, with TRBD2 identical over 7 bases. V was clipped by 0 bases and J by 4 bases; unmatched bases: 10. This CDR3 comprises 17 residues. CDR1 and CDR2 (germline): SGHTA, FQGNSA. The chain's CDR3 is CASSLAYPGGGPDTQYF. The CDR3 nucleotides read TGTGCCAGCAGCTTAGCGTATCCGGGAGGAGGTCCAGATACGCAGTATTTT.

The chain joins TRBV7-6 to TRBJ2-1; D is unclear. This CDR3 region has 14 residues. Trimming pared 2 bases from V and 6 bases from J, leaving 11 bases between. The germline V gene has CDR1 SGHVS and CDR2 FNYEAQ. The CDR3 region has the DNA TGTGCCAGCAGCTTAAGCCACCAGTCCAATGAGCAGTTCTTC. The encoded protein is CASSLSHQSNEQFF.